Sequencing of this T cell receptor (beta chain) was carried out in a study of T cells in Graves' hyperthyroidism and ophthalmopathy. Study-wide findings and caveats: Median prediction lead before ophthalmopathy onset was roughly 6 months with the model.

V was cut by 2 bases and J by 0 bases, with 14 bases left in between. CDR1 and CDR2 (germline): LGHDT, YNNKEL (reference sequence). This CDR3 is 17 amino acids long. What was amplified from RNA transcripts were TCR beta CDR3 regions. HTBI primers were employed in a first-round RT-PCR of the TCR CDR3. From the multiplex PCR reads, TCRdb called clonotypes with MiXCR, one entry per CDR3 protein. The sample lists approximately 380,000 distinct CDR3 sequences; more than 13% were seen once. This clonotype was counted between two and nine times. The antigen is not known. Fresh peripheral blood, roughly 10 ml, was the source of the PBMCs.

V is TRBV3-1 and J is TRBJ1-3; no definite D call. Sequencing input: blood. The sequence came from a man in his forties or fifties with Graves' ophthalmopathy. The CDR3 is CASSQPTRALSGNTIYF. CDR3 DNA: TGTGCCAGCAGCCAACCGACCAGAGCACTCTCTGGAAACACCATATATTTT.